This TCR beta chain is drawn from a study of beta chain features in type 1 diabetes. Study in general: Summed over all samples, the examined sorted cells came to about 110 million. Notes on the study in general: Shorter TCRB CDR3s, moderately but significantly so, were found in Type 1 diabetes patients in all four CD4+ subsets. There were fewer insertions and more deletions at the VDJ junctions of type 1 diabetes patients.

In germline, CDR1 is SGHRS, CDR2 YFSETQ. CDR3 length equals 16 residues. V gave up 3 bases and J gave up 3 bases; unmatched junction bases: 8. This clone was counted only a few times. As yet, its antigen is unknown. cDNA synthesis used the whole RNA isolate, giving expressed TCRB sequences. Measured with immunoSEQ multiplex PCR; TCRdb has only the in-frame clones, and not every one. The sample shows a few hundred thousand clones, over 11% of them seen only once. Cell sorting via CD45RO/CCR7/CD25/CD127/CD95/CD27 was performed to obtain CD4+ naive, central memory, regulatory and stem cell-like memory cells.

The sequenced material came from naive CD4+ T cells from blood. The chain is built from TRBV5-1 and TRBJ2-1, with 8 bases matching TRBD2. The source of this sequence is a young man with type 1 diabetes. The CDR3: CASSSDERGYYNEQFF. For the CDR3, the DNA is TGCGCCAGCAGCTCCGACGAGCGGGGGTACTACAATGAGCAGTTCTTC.